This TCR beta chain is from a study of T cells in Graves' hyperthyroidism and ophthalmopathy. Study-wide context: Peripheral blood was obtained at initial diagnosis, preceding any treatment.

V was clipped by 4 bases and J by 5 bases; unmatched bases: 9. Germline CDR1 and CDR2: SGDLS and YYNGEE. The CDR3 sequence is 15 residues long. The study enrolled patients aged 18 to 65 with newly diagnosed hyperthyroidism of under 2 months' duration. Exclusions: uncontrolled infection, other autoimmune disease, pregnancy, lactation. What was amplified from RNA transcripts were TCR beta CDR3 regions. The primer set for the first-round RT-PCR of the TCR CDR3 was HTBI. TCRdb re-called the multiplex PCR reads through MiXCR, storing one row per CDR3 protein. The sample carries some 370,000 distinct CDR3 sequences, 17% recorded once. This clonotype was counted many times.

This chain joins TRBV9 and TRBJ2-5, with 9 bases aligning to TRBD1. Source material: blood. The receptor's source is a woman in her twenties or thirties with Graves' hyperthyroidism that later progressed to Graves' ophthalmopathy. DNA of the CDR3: TGTGCCAGCAGCACCACAACAGGGGGCGGTGAGACCCAGTACTTC. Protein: CASSTTTGGGETQYF.